Sequencing of this T cell receptor beta chain was carried out in a study of blood T cell repertoires in COVID-19. Turning to the study itself: Cohort 3 recovery required two negative PCRs, clearance, or symptom resolution. Acute-phase and convalescent COVID-19 samples originated in the United States, Italy and Spain.

Germline assignment: CDR1 MDHEN and CDR2 SYDVKM. V trimming: 7 bases; J trimming: 4 bases; junction bases outside the gene matches: 1. CDR3 length: 13 amino acids. Sequencing was performed with immunoSEQ multiplex PCR; in TCRdb, only in-frame clones are kept and a portion is missing. The sample contains approximately 360,000 clones, more than 70% of which appear only once. The rearrangement links TRBV28 to TRBJ2-1, with 10 bases matching TRBD2. Sequencing was done on a sample of PBMCs or T cells enriched from blood (not recorded which). This clonotype originated in a man aged 35 to 55 in a cohort exposed to, infected with or recovered from COVID-19 (not recorded which). CDR3 DNA sequence: TGTGCCAGCACACTAGCGGGGTACAATGAGCAGTTCTTC. Encoded protein: CASTLAGYNEQFF.